The clone carrying this TCR beta chain was detected only a few times. The record originates from a study of blood T cell repertoires in COVID-19. Across the study: Some COVID-19 samples were acute and others convalescent; all came from the United States, Italy and Spain. In each case, the material was cDNA or gDNA derived from T cells, B-cell-depleted T cells, or PBMCs.

Authors' analysis steps: Amplification from reference gene primers served as the basis for estimated nucleated cell counts. TCRdb keeps only in-frame clones here, not all; method: immunoSEQ multiplex PCR. V, J and clone size were drawn from that table, and D and trimming were deduced from the DNA. The sample holds fewer than 90,000 clones, about nine tenths seen once. This CDR3 has 13 residues. Germline values: CDR1 SGHVS, CDR2 FQNEAQ. V lost 4 bases to trimming and J lost 6 bases, with 12 bases between them. The chain uses TRBV7-8 and TRBJ1-2, with D possibly matching TRBD1 (5 bases). The clonotype comes from a male donor with acute or convalescent COVID-19. Sequencing used peripheral blood. CDR3: CASSYRSGDGYTF. CDR3 in DNA: TGTGCCAGCAGCTACAGGTCGGGGGATGGCTACACCTTC.